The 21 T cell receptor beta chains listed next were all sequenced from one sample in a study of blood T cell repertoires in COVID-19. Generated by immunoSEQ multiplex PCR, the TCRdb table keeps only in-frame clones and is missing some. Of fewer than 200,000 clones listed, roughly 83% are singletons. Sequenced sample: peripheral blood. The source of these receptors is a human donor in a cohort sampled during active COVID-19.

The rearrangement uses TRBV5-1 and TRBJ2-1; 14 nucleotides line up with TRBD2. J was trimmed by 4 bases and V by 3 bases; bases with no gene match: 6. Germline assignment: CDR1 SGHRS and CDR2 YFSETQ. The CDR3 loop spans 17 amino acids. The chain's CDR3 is CASSYAGLAGVYNEQFF. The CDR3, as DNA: TGCGCCAGCAGCTACGCGGGACTAGCGGGGGTTTACAATGAGCAGTTCTTC.

The CDR3: CASSQDLQTRSYTF. The DNA of the CDR3 is TGTGCCAGCAGCCAAGATCTACAGACCAGGAGCTACACCTTC. The genes are TRBV3-1 (or the pseudogene TRBV3-2) and TRBJ1-2, with D hard to call. The CDR3 is 14 amino acids. V dropped 0 bases and J dropped 9 bases, with 14 bases sitting between them. Germline V CDR1 and CDR2: LGHDT, YNNKEL (reference sequence).

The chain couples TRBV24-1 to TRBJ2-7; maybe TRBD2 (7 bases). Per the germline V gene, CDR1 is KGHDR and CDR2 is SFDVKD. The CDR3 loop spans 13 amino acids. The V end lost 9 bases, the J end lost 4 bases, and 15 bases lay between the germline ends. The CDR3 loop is CATQGGGGYEQYF. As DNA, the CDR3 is TGTGCCACCCAAGGAGGGGGAGGGTACGAGCAGTACTTC.

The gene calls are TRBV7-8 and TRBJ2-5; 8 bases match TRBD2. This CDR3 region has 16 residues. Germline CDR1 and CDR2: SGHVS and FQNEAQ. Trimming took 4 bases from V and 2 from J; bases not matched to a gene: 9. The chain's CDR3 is CASSSTGTRNQETQYF. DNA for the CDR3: TGTGCCAGCAGCTCCACCGGGACTAGGAATCAAGAGACCCAGTACTTC.

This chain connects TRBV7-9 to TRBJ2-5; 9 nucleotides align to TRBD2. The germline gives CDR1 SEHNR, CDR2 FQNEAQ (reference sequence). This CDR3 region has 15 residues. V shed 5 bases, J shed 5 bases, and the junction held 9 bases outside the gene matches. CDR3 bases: TGTGCCAGCAGCATACCTAGCGGGGTCGGGGAGACCCAGTACTTC. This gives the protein CASSIPSGVGETQYF.

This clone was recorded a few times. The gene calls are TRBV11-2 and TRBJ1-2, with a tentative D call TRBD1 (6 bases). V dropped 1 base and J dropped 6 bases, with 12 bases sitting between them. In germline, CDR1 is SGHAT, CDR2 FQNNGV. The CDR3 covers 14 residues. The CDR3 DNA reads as TGTGCCAGCAGCTTAGGCAGGGGAAATCATGGCTACACCTTC. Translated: CASSLGRGNHGYTF.

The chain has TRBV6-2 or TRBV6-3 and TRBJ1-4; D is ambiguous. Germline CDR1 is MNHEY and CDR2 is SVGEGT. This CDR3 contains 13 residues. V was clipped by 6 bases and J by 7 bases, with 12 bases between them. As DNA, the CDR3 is TGTGCCAGCAGCGCCCGCCGGGGTGAAAAACTGTTTTTT. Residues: CASSARRGEKLFF.

The CDR3 spells CASSAGQVNEQFF. DNA for the CDR3: TGTGCCAGCAGCGCAGGACAGGTCAATGAGCAGTTCTTC. The V gene is TRBV9, the J gene TRBJ2-1; 7 nucleotides line up with TRBD1. V was pared by 3 bases and J by 6 bases, with 3 bases of the junction left unmatched. The CDR3 sequence is 13 residues long. In germline, CDR1 is SGDLS, CDR2 YYNGEE.

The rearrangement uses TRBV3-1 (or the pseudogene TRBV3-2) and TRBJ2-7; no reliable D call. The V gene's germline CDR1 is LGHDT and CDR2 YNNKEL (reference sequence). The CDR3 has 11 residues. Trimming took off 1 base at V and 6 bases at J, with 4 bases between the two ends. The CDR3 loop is CASSQVSEQYF. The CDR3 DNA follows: TGTGCCAGCAGCCAAGTATCCGAGCAGTACTTC.

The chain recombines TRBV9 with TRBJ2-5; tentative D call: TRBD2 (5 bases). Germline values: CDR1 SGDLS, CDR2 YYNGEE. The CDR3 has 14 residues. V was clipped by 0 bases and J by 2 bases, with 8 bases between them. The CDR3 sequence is CASSVGTLQETQYF. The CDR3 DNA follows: TGTGCCAGCAGCGTAGGGACTCTTCAAGAGACCCAGTACTTC.

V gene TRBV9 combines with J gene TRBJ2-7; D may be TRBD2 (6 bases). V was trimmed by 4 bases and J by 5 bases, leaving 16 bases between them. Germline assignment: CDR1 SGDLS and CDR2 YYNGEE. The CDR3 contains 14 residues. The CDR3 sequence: CASSPSPDYHEQYF. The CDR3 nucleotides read TGTGCCAGCAGCCCCTCCCCGGACTATCACGAGCAGTACTTC.

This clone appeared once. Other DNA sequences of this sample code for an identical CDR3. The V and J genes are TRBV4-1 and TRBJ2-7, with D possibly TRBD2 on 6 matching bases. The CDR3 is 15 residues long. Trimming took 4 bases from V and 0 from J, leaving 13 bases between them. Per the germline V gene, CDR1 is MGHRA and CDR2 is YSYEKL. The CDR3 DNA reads TGCGCCAGCAGCCGAAGTGGAGGGAGCTCCTACGAGCAGTACTTC. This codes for CASSRSGGSSYEQYF.

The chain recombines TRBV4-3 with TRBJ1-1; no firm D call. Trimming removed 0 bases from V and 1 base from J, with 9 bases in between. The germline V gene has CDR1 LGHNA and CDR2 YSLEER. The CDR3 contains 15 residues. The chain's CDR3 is CASSQDLTGNTEAFF. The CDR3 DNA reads TGCGCCAGCAGCCAAGATCTTACGGGGAACACTGAAGCTTTCTTT.

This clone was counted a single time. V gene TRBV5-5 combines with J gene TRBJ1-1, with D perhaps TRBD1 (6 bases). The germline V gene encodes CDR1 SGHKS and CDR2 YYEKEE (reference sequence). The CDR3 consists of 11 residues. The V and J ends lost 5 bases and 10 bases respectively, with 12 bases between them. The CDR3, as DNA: TGTGCCAGCAGGGTACAGGGAACAGCTTTCTTT. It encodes CASRVQGTAFF. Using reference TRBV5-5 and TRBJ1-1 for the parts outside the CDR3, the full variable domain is DAGVTQSPTHLIKTRGQQVTLRCSPISGHKSVSWYQQVLGQGPQFIFQYYEKEERGRGNFPDRFSARQFPNYSSELNVNALLLGDSALYLCASRVQGTAFFGQGTRLTVV.

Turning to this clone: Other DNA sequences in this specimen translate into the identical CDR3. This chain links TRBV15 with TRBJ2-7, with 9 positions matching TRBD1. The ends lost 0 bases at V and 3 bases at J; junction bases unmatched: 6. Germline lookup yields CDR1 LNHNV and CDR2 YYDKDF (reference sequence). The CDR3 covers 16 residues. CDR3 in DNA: TGTGCCACCAGCAGAGATCCGGGACAGGGAGTCTACGAGCAGTACTTC. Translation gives CATSRDPGQGVYEQYF. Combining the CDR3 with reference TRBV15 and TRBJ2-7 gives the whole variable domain DAMVIQNPRYQVTQFGKPVTLSCSQTLNHNVMYWYQQKSSQAPKLLFHYYDKDFNNEADTPDNFQSRRPNTSFCFLDIRSPGLGDTAMYLCATSRDPGQGVYEQYFGPGTRLTVT.

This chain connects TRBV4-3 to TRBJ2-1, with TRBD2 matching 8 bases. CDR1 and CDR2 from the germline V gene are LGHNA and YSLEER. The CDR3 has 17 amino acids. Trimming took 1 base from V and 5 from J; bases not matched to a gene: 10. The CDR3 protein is CASSQAAGAFFDNEQFF. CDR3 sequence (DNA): TGCGCCAGCAGCCAAGCAGCGGGAGCCTTTTTCGACAATGAGCAGTTCTTC.

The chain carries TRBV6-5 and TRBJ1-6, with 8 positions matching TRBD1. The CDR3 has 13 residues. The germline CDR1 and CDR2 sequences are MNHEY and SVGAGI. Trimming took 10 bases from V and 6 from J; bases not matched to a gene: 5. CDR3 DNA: TGTGCCATCAACAGGGGGGTTAATTCACCCCTCCACTTT. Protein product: CAINRGVNSPLHF.

The CDR3 reads CASSRLAGDTQYF. Written as DNA, the CDR3 is TGTGCCAGCAGCCGACTAGCGGGAGACACGCAGTATTTT. The chain links TRBV3-1 (or the pseudogene TRBV3-2) to TRBJ2-3; 12 bases are a match to TRBD2. Germline V gene sequence: CDR1 LGHDT, CDR2 YNNKEL (reference sequence). The CDR3 extends over 13 amino acids. V lost 4 bases and J lost 9; bases outside the gene matches: 2.

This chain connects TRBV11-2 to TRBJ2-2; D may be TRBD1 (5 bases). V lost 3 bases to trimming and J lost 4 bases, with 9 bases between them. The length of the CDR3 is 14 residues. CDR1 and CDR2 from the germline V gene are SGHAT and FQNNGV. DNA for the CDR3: TGTGCCAGCAGCTTTGGGGCGCGCACCGGGGAGCTGTTTTTT. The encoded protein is CASSFGARTGELFF.

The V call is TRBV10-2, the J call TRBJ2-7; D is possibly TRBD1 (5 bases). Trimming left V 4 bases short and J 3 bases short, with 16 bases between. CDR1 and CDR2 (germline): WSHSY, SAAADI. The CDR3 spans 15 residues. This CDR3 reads CASSVPLLDNYEQYF. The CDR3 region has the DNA TGCGCCAGCAGTGTTCCGCTACTGGACAACTACGAGCAGTACTTC.

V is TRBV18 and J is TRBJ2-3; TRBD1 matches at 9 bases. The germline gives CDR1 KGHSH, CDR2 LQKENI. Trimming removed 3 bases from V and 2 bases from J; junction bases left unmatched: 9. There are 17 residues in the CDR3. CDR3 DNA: TGTGCCAGCTCACCCGGGCCCGGGACAGGGCACACAGATACGCAGTATTTT. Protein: CASSPGPGTGHTDTQYF.